The sequence of this TCR beta chain was determined in a study of shared clonotypes between healthy human individuals. Study background: Plates per donor: three CD4 naive, three CD4 memory, two CD8 naive, one CD8 memory.

Germline values: CDR1 SNHLY, CDR2 FYNNEI. The CDR3 runs 13 residues. The V gene end was trimmed by 7 bases and the J gene end by 5 bases; junction bases not matched to a gene: 5. On this clone itself: Its specificity is unknown.

The repertoire was sequenced with immunoSEQ multiplex PCR; TCRdb's copy has only in-frame clones and lacks some. The table has under 600,000 clones, roughly 98% seen once. Study findings and constraints: Naive subsets generally had larger estimated richness than memory subsets. Naive CD4 clonotype sharing across several donors was 4% to 5.5%.

CD45RO-negative, CCR7-selected cells formed the naive CD8 fraction, which excluded terminally differentiated effector memory CD45RA+ cells. Every one of the donors was a Caucasian adult that lived in Nashville, Tennessee. Sequenced input: naive CD8+ T cells sorted from blood. The chain joins TRBV2 to TRBJ2-5; 9 positions match TRBD1. This sequence originates from a man aged 25 to 40 in good health. The DNA of the CDR3 is TGTGCCAGCACTAACAGGGGGCAGGAGACCCAGTACTTC. Translation: CASTNRGQETQYF.